Listed below are T cell receptor beta chains from one sample, sequenced in a study of T cell responses to AZD1222 COVID-19 vaccine. The data were produced by immunoSEQ multiplex PCR, yet TCRdb's version contains in-frame clones alone and is incomplete. In the table there are about 150,000 clones, around 90% of which are singletons. The specimen was peripheral blood, collected 28 days after the second AZD1222 dose. Receptors were obtained from an adult who received the AZD1222 COVID-19 vaccine. Each CDR3 is given with its conserved first and last residue. The D gene is left open where the match is weak. Expanded clones are given a class, and other clones once, few, many or no size at all.

cdr3_nt: TGTGCCAGCAGCTCGGTCCAGAGAACTGAAGCTTTCTTT; cdr3_aa: CASSSVQRTEAFF; d_call: NA; v_call: TRBV5-6; clone_size: few; j_call: TRBJ1-1
cdr3_nt: TGTGCCAGTTCCCTACAGGGCCCGGATTCACCCCTCCACTTT; cdr3_aa: CASSLQGPDSPLHF; d_call: NA; v_call: TRBV6-5; clone_size: NA; j_call: TRBJ1-6
cdr3_nt: TGTGCCAGTACCCCGGTAGCGGGGGGCCTTTACAATGAGCAGTTCTTC; cdr3_aa: CASTPVAGGLYNEQFF; d_call: TRBD2; v_call: TRBV19; clone_size: NA; j_call: TRBJ2-1
cdr3_nt: TGTGCCACCGTCAGAGAATCTACAGATACGCAGTATTTT; cdr3_aa: CATVRESTDTQYF; d_call: NA; v_call: TRBV2; clone_size: NA; j_call: TRBJ2-3
cdr3_nt: TGCGCCAGCAGCTTCGAGGCTCCGGGGGAAAAACTGTTTTTT; cdr3_aa: CASSFEAPGEKLFF; d_call: NA; v_call: TRBV5-1; clone_size: NA; j_call: TRBJ1-4
cdr3_nt: TGTGCCAGCAGCCCGGGTTTGCGGGAGGCCACAGATACGCAGTATTTT; cdr3_aa: CASSPGLREATDTQYF; d_call: TRBD2; v_call: TRBV11-2; clone_size: NA; j_call: TRBJ2-3
cdr3_nt: TGTGCCAGCAGTGAAAACAGGGACACTGAAGCTTTCTTT; cdr3_aa: CASSENRDTEAFF; d_call: NA; v_call: TRBV6-1; clone_size: once; j_call: TRBJ1-1
cdr3_nt: TGTGCCAGCTCACCAAAGGTAACGGGACAGAGTAATGAAAAACTGTTTTTT; cdr3_aa: CASSPKVTGQSNEKLFF; d_call: TRBD1; v_call: TRBV18; clone_size: once; j_call: TRBJ1-4
cdr3_nt: TGTGCCAGCAGCGTAGGGGGACAGGGGGCGCTTGGCTATGGCTACACCTTC; cdr3_aa: CASSVGGQGALGYGYTF; d_call: TRBD1; v_call: TRBV9; clone_size: NA; j_call: TRBJ1-2
cdr3_nt: TGTGCCAGCAGTTACGTCGGTAGAAATCAGCCCCAGCATTTT; cdr3_aa: CASSYVGRNQPQHF; d_call: NA; v_call: TRBV6-2/TRBV6-3; clone_size: NA; j_call: TRBJ1-5
cdr3_nt: TGTGCCAGCAGTGAAGGCGGGAGTCTGAATGAGCAGTTCTTC; cdr3_aa: CASSEGGSLNEQFF; d_call: TRBD2; v_call: TRBV6-1; clone_size: NA; j_call: TRBJ2-1
cdr3_nt: TGTGCCATCAGTGAGTCTGGACTGGGACAAGAGACCCAGTACTTC; cdr3_aa: CAISESGLGQETQYF; d_call: NA; v_call: TRBV10-3; clone_size: NA; j_call: TRBJ2-5
cdr3_nt: TGTGCCAGCAGCGTCGGACTAGCGGGAGAGCTAAGCGAGCAGTACTTC; cdr3_aa: CASSVGLAGELSEQYF; d_call: TRBD2; v_call: TRBV9; clone_size: NA; j_call: TRBJ2-7
cdr3_nt: TGTGCCAGCAGTTCTGACGGGGCTCGGACCCAGTACTTC; cdr3_aa: CASSSDGARTQYF; d_call: NA; v_call: TRBV6-5; clone_size: NA; j_call: TRBJ2-5
cdr3_nt: TGTGCCAGCAGCGTACAGGGGGGAAAACTGTTTTTT; cdr3_aa: CASSVQGGKLFF; d_call: TRBD1; v_call: TRBV2; clone_size: NA; j_call: TRBJ1-4
cdr3_nt: TGCACCAACAAAAGCCGGGGACTAGCGGCCACAGATACGCAGTATTTT; cdr3_aa: CTNKSRGLAATDTQYF; d_call: NA; v_call: TRBV1; clone_size: NA; j_call: TRBJ2-3
cdr3_nt: TGTGCCAGTAGTATAGAGGGCAGGGTGCGCTCAAACACCATATATTTT; cdr3_aa: CASSIEGRVRSNTIYF; d_call: NA; v_call: TRBV19; clone_size: NA; j_call: TRBJ1-3
cdr3_nt: TGCGCCAGCAGCCAAAGGGGTAGCGGGTCCTACGAGCAGTACTTC; cdr3_aa: CASSQRGSGSYEQYF; d_call: TRBD2; v_call: TRBV4-1; clone_size: NA; j_call: TRBJ2-7
cdr3_nt: TGTGCCAGCAGCTTAATGGGTTTTAGCAATCAGCCCCAGCATTTT; cdr3_aa: CASSLMGFSNQPQHF; d_call: NA; v_call: TRBV7-2; clone_size: NA; j_call: TRBJ1-5
cdr3_nt: TGTGCCAGCAGCCAAGATGTAAGGAATTCAGATACGCAGTATTTT; cdr3_aa: CASSQDVRNSDTQYF; d_call: NA; v_call: TRBV4-2; clone_size: NA; j_call: TRBJ2-3
cdr3_nt: TGTGCCAGCAGTGAAAGGGGGCGAGGCGGGGAGCTGTTTTTT; cdr3_aa: CASSERGRGGELFF; d_call: TRBD1; v_call: TRBV6-1; clone_size: NA; j_call: TRBJ2-2
cdr3_nt: TGTGCCAGCAGCCCGGCGGGTTCCACTAATGAAAAACTGTTTTTT; cdr3_aa: CASSPAGSTNEKLFF; d_call: NA; v_call: TRBV5-4; clone_size: NA; j_call: TRBJ1-4
cdr3_nt: TGTGCCAGTAGTATAGGATGGCAAGAGACCCAGTACTTC; cdr3_aa: CASSIGWQETQYF; d_call: NA; v_call: TRBV19; clone_size: NA; j_call: TRBJ2-5
cdr3_nt: TGCAGCGTGGGTGGGAGGGAAGGCACAGATACGCAGTATTTT; cdr3_aa: CSVGGREGTDTQYF; d_call: TRBD2; v_call: TRBV29-1; clone_size: NA; j_call: TRBJ2-3
cdr3_nt: TGTGCCAGCAGTTTCAGGGCTTCCAACTATGGCTACACCTTC; cdr3_aa: CASSFRASNYGYTF; d_call: NA; v_call: TRBV27; clone_size: NA; j_call: TRBJ1-2
cdr3_nt: TGTGCCATCTTCGGGGCTAGCGGGACCCACACCGGGGAGCTGTTTTTT; cdr3_aa: CAIFGASGTHTGELFF; d_call: TRBD2; v_call: TRBV24-1; clone_size: NA; j_call: TRBJ2-2
cdr3_nt: TGTGCCAGCAGTGCAACGACTAGCGGGGGTATCGGGGAGCAGTTCTTC; cdr3_aa: CASSATTSGGIGEQFF; d_call: TRBD2; v_call: TRBV6-1; clone_size: NA; j_call: TRBJ2-1
cdr3_nt: TGTGCCTGGTCCGGACAGTTTAACTATGGCTACACCTTC; cdr3_aa: CAWSGQFNYGYTF; d_call: NA; v_call: TRBV30; clone_size: NA; j_call: TRBJ1-2
cdr3_nt: TGTGCCAGCAGCCCTCTTAGCCTCCCCACAGATACGCAGTATTTT; cdr3_aa: CASSPLSLPTDTQYF; d_call: NA; v_call: TRBV7-3; clone_size: NA; j_call: TRBJ2-3
cdr3_nt: TGTGCCAGCAGCCAAGACCGGGGCCGGAATTCACCCCTCCACTTT; cdr3_aa: CASSQDRGRNSPLHF; d_call: NA; v_call: TRBV14; clone_size: once; j_call: TRBJ1-6
cdr3_nt: TGTGCCAGCAGAGGGGCGGGCTACACCTTC; cdr3_aa: CASRGAGYTF; d_call: NA; v_call: TRBV9; clone_size: NA; j_call: TRBJ1-2
cdr3_nt: TGTGCCAGTAGCATACAAACCCGGACAGGGGGAAGGAATGAGCAGTTCTTC; cdr3_aa: CASSIQTRTGGRNEQFF; d_call: TRBD1; v_call: TRBV19; clone_size: NA; j_call: TRBJ2-1
cdr3_nt: TGTGCCAGTAGGACGGGACTCCCGAACACCGGGGAGCTGTTTTTT; cdr3_aa: CASRTGLPNTGELFF; d_call: NA; v_call: TRBV19; clone_size: NA; j_call: TRBJ2-2
cdr3_nt: TGTGCCAGCAGCCCCTGGGTCGGGGTCAATGAGCAGTTCTTC; cdr3_aa: CASSPWVGVNEQFF; d_call: NA; v_call: TRBV7-2; clone_size: NA; j_call: TRBJ2-1
cdr3_nt: TGTGCCAGCAGCTCATCTGGGGTCTATGGCTACACCTTC; cdr3_aa: CASSSSGVYGYTF; d_call: NA; v_call: TRBV5-6; clone_size: once; j_call: TRBJ1-2
cdr3_nt: TGTGCCAGCAGCTTAGGACGGGCGGGAAATTCACCCCTCCACTTT; cdr3_aa: CASSLGRAGNSPLHF; d_call: NA; v_call: TRBV7-6; clone_size: NA; j_call: TRBJ1-6
cdr3_nt: TGCGCCAGCAGCCCCCGTTCGGCTCGGGAGTATGGCTACACCTTC; cdr3_aa: CASSPRSAREYGYTF; d_call: NA; v_call: TRBV5-1; clone_size: NA; j_call: TRBJ1-2
cdr3_nt: TGTGCCAGCAGCTCCGGCGGGAGGGGTTCCTATAATTCACCCCTCCACTTT; cdr3_aa: CASSSGGRGSYNSPLHF; d_call: NA; v_call: TRBV3-1/TRBV3-2; clone_size: few; j_call: TRBJ1-6
cdr3_nt: TGTGCCAGCAGCCCCGGGACTAGCAGGGCCAATGAGCAGTTCTTC; cdr3_aa: CASSPGTSRANEQFF; d_call: TRBD2; v_call: TRBV9; clone_size: NA; j_call: TRBJ2-1
cdr3_nt: TGCGCCAGCAGGAACAGGTCTATATCCGACTACTACGAGCAGTACTTC; cdr3_aa: CASRNRSISDYYEQYF; d_call: NA; v_call: TRBV5-1; clone_size: NA; j_call: TRBJ2-7
cdr3_nt: TGTGCCAGCTCACTCACAGGGATGGGCGGCTACACCTTC; cdr3_aa: CASSLTGMGGYTF; d_call: NA; v_call: TRBV18; clone_size: NA; j_call: TRBJ1-2
cdr3_nt: TGTGCCATCAGCCCCAGGGATTTACGCAATCAGCCCCAGCATTTT; cdr3_aa: CAISPRDLRNQPQHF; d_call: NA; v_call: TRBV10-3; clone_size: NA; j_call: TRBJ1-5
cdr3_nt: TGTGCCAGCAGTGAATGGGGTGGAGGGGTCGAGCAGTACTTC; cdr3_aa: CASSEWGGGVEQYF; d_call: NA; v_call: TRBV25-1; clone_size: NA; j_call: TRBJ2-7
cdr3_nt: TGTGCCAGCAGCGCCAGACAGGCCGGGGGGAATTCACCCCTCCACTTT; cdr3_aa: CASSARQAGGNSPLHF; d_call: NA; v_call: TRBV9; clone_size: NA; j_call: TRBJ1-6
cdr3_nt: TGTGCCAGCAGCTTACGGTCTGATACGCAGTATTTT; cdr3_aa: CASSLRSDTQYF; d_call: NA; v_call: TRBV7-9; clone_size: NA; j_call: TRBJ2-3
cdr3_nt: TGCGCCAGCAGCCACACGTGGGACTCCTACGAGCAGTACTTC; cdr3_aa: CASSHTWDSYEQYF; d_call: NA; v_call: TRBV4-1; clone_size: once; j_call: TRBJ2-7
cdr3_nt: TGTGCCAGCAGTTTATACGGGGGGCAAGCTTTCTTT; cdr3_aa: CASSLYGGQAFF; d_call: NA; v_call: TRBV12-3/TRBV12-4; clone_size: NA; j_call: TRBJ1-1
cdr3_nt: TGTGCCAGCTCAGCCTCCGGGAGGCTGCTAATATTAGACGGGGCCAACGTCCTGACTTTC; cdr3_aa: CASSASGRLLILDGANVLTF; d_call: TRBD2; v_call: TRBV18; clone_size: NA; j_call: TRBJ2-6
cdr3_nt: TGTGCCAGCAGTGAGTCTCCAGGGAGGGGACACTATGGCTACACCTTC; cdr3_aa: CASSESPGRGHYGYTF; d_call: NA; v_call: TRBV2; clone_size: NA; j_call: TRBJ1-2
cdr3_nt: TGTGCCAGCAGTTCACCCCGCCAGGGAGGAAAGACTGAAGCTTTCTTT; cdr3_aa: CASSSPRQGGKTEAFF; d_call: NA; v_call: TRBV27; clone_size: once; j_call: TRBJ1-1
cdr3_nt: TGTGCCAGCAGTTTTCGGGTCTACGAGCAGTACTTC; cdr3_aa: CASSFRVYEQYF; d_call: NA; v_call: TRBV12-3/TRBV12-4; clone_size: few; j_call: TRBJ2-7
cdr3_nt: TGTGCTAGTGGTTTGGGACTAGCGGGATACAATGAGCAGTTCTTC; cdr3_aa: CASGLGLAGYNEQFF; d_call: TRBD2; v_call: TRBV12-5; clone_size: NA; j_call: TRBJ2-1
cdr3_nt: TGTGCCAGCAGTTCCGCGAGTTTCGGGAAACTGTTTTTT; cdr3_aa: CASSSASFGKLFF; d_call: NA; v_call: TRBV6-2/TRBV6-3; clone_size: NA; j_call: TRBJ1-4
cdr3_nt: TGTGCCAGCGTAACCGGGACAGGGGGTTACGAGCAGTACTTC; cdr3_aa: CASVTGTGGYEQYF; d_call: TRBD1; v_call: TRBV2; clone_size: NA; j_call: TRBJ2-7
cdr3_nt: TGCGCCAGCAGCCGACCTGGACAGGGACCCTACAATGAGCAGTTCTTC; cdr3_aa: CASSRPGQGPYNEQFF; d_call: TRBD1; v_call: TRBV5-1; clone_size: NA; j_call: TRBJ2-1
cdr3_nt: TGTGCCAGCAGCTCCGGGGGGACTAATGAAAAACTGTTTTTT; cdr3_aa: CASSSGGTNEKLFF; d_call: NA; v_call: TRBV5-6; clone_size: once; j_call: TRBJ1-4
cdr3_nt: TGTGCCAGCAGCCCCGGGCGGGGAGAAGCTTTCTTT; cdr3_aa: CASSPGRGEAFF; d_call: NA; v_call: TRBV3-1/TRBV3-2; clone_size: NA; j_call: TRBJ1-1
cdr3_nt: TGTGCCAGCAGCCCCTCCCGGGTAGATCTTGTGAATGAGCAGTTCTTC; cdr3_aa: CASSPSRVDLVNEQFF; d_call: NA; v_call: TRBV7-9; clone_size: NA; j_call: TRBJ2-1
cdr3_nt: TGTGCCAGCAGCGTAACTAGCATCCAAGAGACCCAGTACTTC; cdr3_aa: CASSVTSIQETQYF; d_call: NA; v_call: TRBV7-9; clone_size: NA; j_call: TRBJ2-5